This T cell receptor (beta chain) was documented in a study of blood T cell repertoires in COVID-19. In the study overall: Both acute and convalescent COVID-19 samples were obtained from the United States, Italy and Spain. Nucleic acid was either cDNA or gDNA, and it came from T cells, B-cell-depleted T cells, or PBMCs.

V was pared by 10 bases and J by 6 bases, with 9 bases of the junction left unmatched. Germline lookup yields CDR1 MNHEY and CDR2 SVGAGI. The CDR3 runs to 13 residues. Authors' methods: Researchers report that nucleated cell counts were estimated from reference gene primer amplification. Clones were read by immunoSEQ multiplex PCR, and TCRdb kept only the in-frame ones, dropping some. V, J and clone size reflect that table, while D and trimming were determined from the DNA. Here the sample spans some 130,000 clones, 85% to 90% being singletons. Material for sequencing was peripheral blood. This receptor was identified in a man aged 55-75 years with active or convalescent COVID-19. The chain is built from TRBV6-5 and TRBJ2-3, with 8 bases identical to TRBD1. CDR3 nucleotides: TGTGCCACCGGACAGGGAGGAAGGGATACGCAGTATTTT. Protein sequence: CATGQGGRDTQYF.